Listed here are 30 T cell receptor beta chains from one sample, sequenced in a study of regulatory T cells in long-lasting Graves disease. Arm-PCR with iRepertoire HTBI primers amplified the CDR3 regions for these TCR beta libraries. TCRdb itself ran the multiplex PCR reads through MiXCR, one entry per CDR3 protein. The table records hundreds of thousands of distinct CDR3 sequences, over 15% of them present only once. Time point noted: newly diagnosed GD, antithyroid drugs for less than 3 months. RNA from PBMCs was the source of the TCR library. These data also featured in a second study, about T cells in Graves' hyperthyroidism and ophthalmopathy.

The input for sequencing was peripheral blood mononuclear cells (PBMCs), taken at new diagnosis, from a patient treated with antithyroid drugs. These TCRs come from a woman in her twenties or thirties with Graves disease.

The CDR3 here is CASSRGGVGYEQYF. CDR3 DNA sequence: TGTGCCAGCTCACGTGGGGGAGTAGGCTACGAGCAGTACTTC. V usage is TRBV18 and J usage is TRBJ2-7, with D possibly being TRBD1 or TRBD2 (5 bases each). CDR1 and CDR2 (germline): KGHSH, LQKENI. Trimming took off 4 bases at V and 3 bases at J, with 13 bases between the two ends. The CDR3 runs to 14 residues.

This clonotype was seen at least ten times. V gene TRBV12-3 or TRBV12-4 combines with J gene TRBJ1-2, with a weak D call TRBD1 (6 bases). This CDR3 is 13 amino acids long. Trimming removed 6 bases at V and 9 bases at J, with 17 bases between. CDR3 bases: TGTGCCAGCAGCCTGGACAGCCGAGAAAGCTACACCTTC. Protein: CASSLDSRESYTF.

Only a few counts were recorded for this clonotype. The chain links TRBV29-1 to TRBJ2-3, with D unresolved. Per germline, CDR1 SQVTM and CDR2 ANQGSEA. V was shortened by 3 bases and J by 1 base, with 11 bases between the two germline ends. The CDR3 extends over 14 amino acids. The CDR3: CSVDKDGGTDTQYF. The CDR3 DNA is TGCAGCGTTGATAAGGACGGCGGCACAGATACGCAGTATTTT.

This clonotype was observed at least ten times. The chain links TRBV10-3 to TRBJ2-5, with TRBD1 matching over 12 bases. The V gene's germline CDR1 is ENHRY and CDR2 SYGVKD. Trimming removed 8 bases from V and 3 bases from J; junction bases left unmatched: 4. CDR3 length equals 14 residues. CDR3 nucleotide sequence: TGTGCCATCGGGACAGGGGGCGCCGAAGAGACCCAGTACTTC. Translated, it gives CAIGTGGAEETQYF.

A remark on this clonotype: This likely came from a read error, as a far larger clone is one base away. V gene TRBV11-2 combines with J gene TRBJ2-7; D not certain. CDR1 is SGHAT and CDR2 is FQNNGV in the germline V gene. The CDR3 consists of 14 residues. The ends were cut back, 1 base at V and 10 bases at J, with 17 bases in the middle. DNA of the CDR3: TGTGCCAGCAGCTTAGGGGCAGTCACAGAGATCCAGTACTTC. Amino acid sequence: CASSLGAVTEIQYF. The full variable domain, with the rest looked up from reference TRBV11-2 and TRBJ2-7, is EAGVAQSPRYKIIEKRQSVAFWCNPISGHATLYWYQQILGQGPKLLIQFQNNGVVDDSQLPKDRFSAERLKGVDSTLKIQPAKLEDSAVYLCASSLGAVTEIQYFGPGTRLTVT.

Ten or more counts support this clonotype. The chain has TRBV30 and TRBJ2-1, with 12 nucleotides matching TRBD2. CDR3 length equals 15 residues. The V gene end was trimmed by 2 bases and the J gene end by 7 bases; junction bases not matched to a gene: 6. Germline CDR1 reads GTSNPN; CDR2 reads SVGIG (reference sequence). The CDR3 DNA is TGTGCCTGGAGTCCTAGCGGGAGGGAAGGTAATGAGCAGTTCTTC. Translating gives CAWSPSGREGNEQFF. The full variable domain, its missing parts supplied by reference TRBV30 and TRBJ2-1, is SQTIHQWPATLVQPVGSPLSLECTVEGTSNPNLYWYRQAAGRGLQLLFYSVGIGQISSEVPQNLSASRPQDRQFILSSKKLLLSDSGFYLCAWSPSGREGNEQFFGPGTRLTVL.

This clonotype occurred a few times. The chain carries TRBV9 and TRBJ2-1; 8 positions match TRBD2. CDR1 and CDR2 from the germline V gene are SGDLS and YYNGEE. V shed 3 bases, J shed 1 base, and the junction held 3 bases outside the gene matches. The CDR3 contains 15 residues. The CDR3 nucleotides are TGTGCCAGCAGCGGAATAGCGGGGTCCTACAATGAGCAGTTCTTC. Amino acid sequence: CASSGIAGSYNEQFF.

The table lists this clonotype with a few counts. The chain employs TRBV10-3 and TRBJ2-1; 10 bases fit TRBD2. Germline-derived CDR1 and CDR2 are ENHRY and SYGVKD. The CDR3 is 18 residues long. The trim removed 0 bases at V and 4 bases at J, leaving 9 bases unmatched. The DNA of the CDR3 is TGTGCCATCAGTGAGTCGTCCGTAGCGGGAGGCCGTTACAATGAGCAGTTCTTC. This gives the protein CAISESSVAGGRYNEQFF.

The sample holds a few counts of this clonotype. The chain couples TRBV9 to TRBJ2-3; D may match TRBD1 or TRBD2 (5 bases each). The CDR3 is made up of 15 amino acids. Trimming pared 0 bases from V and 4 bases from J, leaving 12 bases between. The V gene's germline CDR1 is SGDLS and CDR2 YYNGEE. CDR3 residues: CASSVAGRGADTQYF. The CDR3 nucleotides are TGTGCCAGCAGCGTAGCGGGAAGAGGGGCAGATACGCAGTATTTT.

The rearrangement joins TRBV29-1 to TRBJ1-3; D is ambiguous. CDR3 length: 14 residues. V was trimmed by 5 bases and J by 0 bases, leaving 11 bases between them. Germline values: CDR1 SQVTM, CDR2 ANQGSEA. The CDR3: CSVQGSSSGNTIYF. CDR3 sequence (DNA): TGCAGCGTTCAAGGCAGCAGCTCTGGAAACACCATATATTTT. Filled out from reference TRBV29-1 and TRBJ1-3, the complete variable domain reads SAVISQKPSRDICQRGTSLTIQCQVDSQVTMMFWYRQQPGQSLTLIATANQGSEATYESGFVIDKFPISRPNLTFSTLTVSNMSPEDSSIYLCSVQGSSSGNTIYFGEGSWLTVV.

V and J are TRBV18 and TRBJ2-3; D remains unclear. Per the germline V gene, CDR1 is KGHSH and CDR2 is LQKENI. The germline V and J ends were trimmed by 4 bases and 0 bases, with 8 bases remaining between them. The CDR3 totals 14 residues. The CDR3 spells CASSQSRSTDTQYF. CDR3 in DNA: TGTGCCAGCTCACAATCGCGGAGCACAGATACGCAGTATTTT.

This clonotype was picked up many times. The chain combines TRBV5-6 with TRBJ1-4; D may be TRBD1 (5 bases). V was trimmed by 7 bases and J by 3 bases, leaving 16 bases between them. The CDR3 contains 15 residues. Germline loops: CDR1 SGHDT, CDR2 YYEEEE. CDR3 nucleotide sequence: TGTGCCAGCCAGCTTTTCGGGGCGGCTAATGAAAAACTGTTTTTT. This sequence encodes CASQLFGAANEKLFF. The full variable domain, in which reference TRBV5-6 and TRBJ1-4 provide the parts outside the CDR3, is DAGVTQSPTHLIKTRGQQVTLRCSPKSGHDTVSWYQQALGQGPQFIFQYYEEEERQRGNFPDRFSGHQFPNYSSELNVNALLLGDSALYLCASQLFGAANEKLFFGSGTQLSVL.

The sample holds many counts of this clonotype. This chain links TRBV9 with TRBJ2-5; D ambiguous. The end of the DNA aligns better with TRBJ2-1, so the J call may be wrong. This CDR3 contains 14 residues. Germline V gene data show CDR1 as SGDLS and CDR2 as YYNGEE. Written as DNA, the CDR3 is TGTGCCAGCAGCGGGACCAACAAGGGCAATGAGCAGTTCTTC. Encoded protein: CASSGTNKGNEQFF.

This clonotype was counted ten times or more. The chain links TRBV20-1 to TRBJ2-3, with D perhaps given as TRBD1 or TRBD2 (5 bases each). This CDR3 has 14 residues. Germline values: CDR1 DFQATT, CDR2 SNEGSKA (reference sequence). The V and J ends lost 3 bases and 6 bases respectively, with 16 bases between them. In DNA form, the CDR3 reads TGCAGTGCTAGTGCGTATGGGGGTGCTGATACGCAGTATTTT. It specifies CSASAYGGADTQYF.

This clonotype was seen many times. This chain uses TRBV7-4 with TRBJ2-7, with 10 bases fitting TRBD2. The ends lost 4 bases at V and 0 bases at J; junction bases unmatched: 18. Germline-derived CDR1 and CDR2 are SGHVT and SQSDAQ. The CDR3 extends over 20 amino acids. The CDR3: CASSSLRQPGLAESSYEQYF. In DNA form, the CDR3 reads TGTGCCAGCAGCTCCCTTCGACAGCCCGGACTAGCGGAGAGCTCCTACGAGCAGTACTTC.

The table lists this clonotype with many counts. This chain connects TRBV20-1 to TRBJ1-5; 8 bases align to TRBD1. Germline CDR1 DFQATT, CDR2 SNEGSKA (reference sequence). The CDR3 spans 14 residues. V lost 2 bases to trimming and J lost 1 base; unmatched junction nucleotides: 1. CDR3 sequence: CSARNRGSNQPQHF. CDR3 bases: TGCAGTGCTAGAAACAGGGGGAGCAATCAGCCCCAGCATTTT.

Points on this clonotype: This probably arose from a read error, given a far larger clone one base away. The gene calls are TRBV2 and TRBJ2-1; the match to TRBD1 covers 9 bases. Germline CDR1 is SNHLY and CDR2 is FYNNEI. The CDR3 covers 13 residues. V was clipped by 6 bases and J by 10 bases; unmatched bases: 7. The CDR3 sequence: CASSPGQGYEQFF. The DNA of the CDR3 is TGTGCCAGCAGCCCGGGACAGGGCTACGAGCAGTTCTTC.

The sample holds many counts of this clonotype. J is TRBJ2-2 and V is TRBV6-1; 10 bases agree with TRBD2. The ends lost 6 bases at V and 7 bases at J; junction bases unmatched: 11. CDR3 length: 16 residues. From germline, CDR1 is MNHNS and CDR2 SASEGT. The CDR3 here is CASRTLAGKEDGELFF. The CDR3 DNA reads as TGTGCCAGCAGAACACTAGCGGGAAAAGAAGACGGGGAGCTGTTTTTT.

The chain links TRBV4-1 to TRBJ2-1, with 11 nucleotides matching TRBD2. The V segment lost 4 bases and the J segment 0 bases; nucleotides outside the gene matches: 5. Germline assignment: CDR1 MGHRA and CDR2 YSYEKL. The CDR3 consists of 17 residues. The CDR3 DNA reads TGCGCCAGCAGCCGATCCGGGACTAGCGGCTCCTACAATGAGCAGTTCTTC. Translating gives CASSRSGTSGSYNEQFF.

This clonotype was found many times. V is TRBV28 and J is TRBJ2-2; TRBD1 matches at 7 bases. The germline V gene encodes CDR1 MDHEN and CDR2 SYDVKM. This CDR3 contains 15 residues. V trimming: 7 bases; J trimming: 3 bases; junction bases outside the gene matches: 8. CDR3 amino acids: CASTLQGWHTGELFF. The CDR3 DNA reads TGTGCCAGCACCCTACAGGGGTGGCACACCGGGGAGCTGTTTTTT.

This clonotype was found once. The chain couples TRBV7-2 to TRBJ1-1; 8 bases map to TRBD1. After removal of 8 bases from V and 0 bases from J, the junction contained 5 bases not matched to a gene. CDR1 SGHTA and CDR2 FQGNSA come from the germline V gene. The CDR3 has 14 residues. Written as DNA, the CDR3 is TGTGCCAGCGGCCTGACAGGGGTGAACACTGAAGCTTTCTTT. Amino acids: CASGLTGVNTEAFF.

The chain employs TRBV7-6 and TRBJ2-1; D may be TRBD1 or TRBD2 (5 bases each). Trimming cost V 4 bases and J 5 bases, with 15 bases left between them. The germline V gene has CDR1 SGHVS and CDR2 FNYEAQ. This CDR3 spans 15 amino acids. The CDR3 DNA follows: TGTGCCAGCAGCTCCTGGGAGCAGGGAAACAATGAGCAGTTCTTC. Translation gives CASSSWEQGNNEQFF.

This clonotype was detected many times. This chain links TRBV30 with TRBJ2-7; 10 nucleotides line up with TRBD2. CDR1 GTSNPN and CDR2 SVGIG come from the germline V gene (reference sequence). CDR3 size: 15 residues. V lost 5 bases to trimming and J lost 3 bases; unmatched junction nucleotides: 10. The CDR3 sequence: CAWSLRLAGDYEQYF. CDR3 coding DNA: TGTGCCTGGTCGTTGCGGCTAGCGGGGGACTACGAGCAGTACTTC.

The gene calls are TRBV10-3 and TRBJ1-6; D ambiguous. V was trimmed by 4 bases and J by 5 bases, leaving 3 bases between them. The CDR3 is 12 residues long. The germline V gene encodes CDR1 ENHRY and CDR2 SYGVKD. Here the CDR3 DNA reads TGTGCCATCAGTGGGGATAATTCACCCCTCCACTTT. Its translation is CAISGDNSPLHF.

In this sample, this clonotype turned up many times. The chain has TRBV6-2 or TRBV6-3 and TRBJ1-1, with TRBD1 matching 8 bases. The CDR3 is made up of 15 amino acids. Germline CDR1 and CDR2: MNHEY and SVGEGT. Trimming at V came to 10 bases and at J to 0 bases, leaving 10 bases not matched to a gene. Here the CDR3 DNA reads TGTGCCACCCTACAGGGGGGAAGATTGAACACTGAAGCTTTCTTT. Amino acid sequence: CATLQGGRLNTEAFF.

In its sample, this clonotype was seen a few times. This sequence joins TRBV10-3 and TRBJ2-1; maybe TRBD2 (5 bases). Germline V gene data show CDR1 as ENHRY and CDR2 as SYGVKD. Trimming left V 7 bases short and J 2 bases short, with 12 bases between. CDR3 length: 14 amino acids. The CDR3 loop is CAITSSGPYNEQFF. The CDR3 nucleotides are TGTGCCATCACAAGCAGCGGACCCTACAATGAGCAGTTCTTC.

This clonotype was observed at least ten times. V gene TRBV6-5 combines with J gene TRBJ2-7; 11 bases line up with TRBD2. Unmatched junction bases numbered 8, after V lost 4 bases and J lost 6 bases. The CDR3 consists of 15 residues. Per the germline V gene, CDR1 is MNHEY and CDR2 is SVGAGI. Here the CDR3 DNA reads TGTGCCAGCAGTTCCCCGGGACTAGCGGTTTCCGAGCAGTACTTC. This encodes CASSSPGLAVSEQYF.

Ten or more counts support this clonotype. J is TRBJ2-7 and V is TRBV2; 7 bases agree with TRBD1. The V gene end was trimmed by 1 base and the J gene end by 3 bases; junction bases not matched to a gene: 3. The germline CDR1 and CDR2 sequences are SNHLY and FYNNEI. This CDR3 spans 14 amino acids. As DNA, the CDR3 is TGTGCCAGCAGTGAAGGGGGACAGCACTACGAGCAGTACTTC. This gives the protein CASSEGGQHYEQYF.

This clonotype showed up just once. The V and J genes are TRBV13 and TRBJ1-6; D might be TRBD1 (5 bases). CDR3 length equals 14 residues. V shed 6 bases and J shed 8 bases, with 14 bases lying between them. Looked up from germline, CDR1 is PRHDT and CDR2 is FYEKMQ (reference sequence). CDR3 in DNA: TGTGCCAGCAGATCCGGGACCGGGCATTCACCCCTCCACTTT. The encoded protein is CASRSGTGHSPLHF. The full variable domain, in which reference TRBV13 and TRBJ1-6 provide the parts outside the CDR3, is AAGVIQSPRHLIKEKRETATLKCYPIPRHDTVYWYQQGPGQDPQFLISFYEKMQSDKGSIPDRFSAQQFSDYHSELNMSSLELGDSALYFCASRSGTGHSPLHFGNGTRLTVT.

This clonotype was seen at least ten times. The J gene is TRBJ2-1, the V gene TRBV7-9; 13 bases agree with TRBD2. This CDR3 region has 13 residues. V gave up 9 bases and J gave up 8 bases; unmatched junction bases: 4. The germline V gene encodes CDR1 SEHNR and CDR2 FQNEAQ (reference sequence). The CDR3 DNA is TGTGCCAGTGGACTAGCGGGAGCACATGAGCAGTTCTTC. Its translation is CASGLAGAHEQFF.